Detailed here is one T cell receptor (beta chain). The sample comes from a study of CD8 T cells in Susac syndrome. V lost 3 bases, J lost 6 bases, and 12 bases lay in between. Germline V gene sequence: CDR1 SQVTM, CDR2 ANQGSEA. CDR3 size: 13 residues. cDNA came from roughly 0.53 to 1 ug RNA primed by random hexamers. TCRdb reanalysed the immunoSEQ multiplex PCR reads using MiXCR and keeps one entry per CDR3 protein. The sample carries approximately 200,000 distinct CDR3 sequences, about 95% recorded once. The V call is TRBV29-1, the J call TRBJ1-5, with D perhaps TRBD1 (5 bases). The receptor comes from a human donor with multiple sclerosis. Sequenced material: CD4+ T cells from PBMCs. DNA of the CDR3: TGCAGCGTTGAGGGCCAGGGCGGTCAGCCCCAGCATTTT. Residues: CSVEGQGGQPQHF.